This T cell receptor (beta chain) is from a study of cytomegalovirus exposure and HLA in healthy donors. Broader study findings: Indistinguishability led to the exclusion of some V segments, TRBV6-2 and TRBV6-3 included. In a later analysis, 15,000 to 20,000 TCR beta sequences were associated with HLA alleles at 0.05 false discovery rate. Among the most significant clusters, several appeared linked to common viral pathogens in a later analysis.

A word on this clone: Its target is not known.

V was clipped by 2 bases and J by 1 base, with 22 bases between them. The germline V gene has CDR1 SGHNT and CDR2 YYREEE (reference sequence). The CDR3 covers 19 residues. The PCR had 60 Vbeta and 13 Jbeta primers. Measured with immunoSEQ multiplex PCR; TCRdb has only the in-frame clones, and not every one. Of 130,000 to 150,000 clones listed, about 80% were seen once; the top ten hold 3.5% to 5%. This sequence joins TRBV5-4 and TRBJ1-5, with a possible D match to TRBD1 (6 bases). The material sequenced was PBMCs. The source is a man aged 18 to 35 in good health and CMV-seronegative. This chain's CDR3 is CASSLTFLTGQRSNQPQHF. The CDR3 nucleotides are TGTGCCAGCAGCTTAACGTTTTTGACCGGACAGCGCAGCAATCAGCCCCAGCATTTT.